A selection of T cell receptor beta chains follows, all from one sample in a study of regulatory and conventional T cells in RAG deficiency. The data were produced by immunoSEQ multiplex PCR, yet TCRdb's version contains in-frame clones alone and is incomplete. The sample holds under 45,000 clones, about 75% seen once. These data are also associated with another study on regulatory T cells.

The specimen sequenced was CD4+ effector T cells sorted from blood. These receptors came from a human donor in good health. The CDR3 runs from the conserved cysteine through the conserved F or W.

>TRBJ1-1|TRBV5-1|15
CASSFRDRGRTEAFF
>TRBJ2-7|TRBV5-6|16
CASSVLTGTGTYEQYF
>TRBJ1-3|TRBV13|11
CASSLSDTIYF
>TRBJ2-1|TRBV7-9|17
CASSLRGGTGVRNEQFF
>TRBJ1-3|TRBV18|16
CASSPTGTSSGNTIYF
>TRBJ1-4|TRBV7-6|14
CASSITGSNEKLFF
>TRBJ2-2|TRBV19|13
CASSYQSTGELFF
>TRBJ1-3|TRBV5-6|14
CASSYDRAGNTIYF
>TRBJ2-4|TRBV6-4|15
CASSEGHLAKNIQYF
>TRBJ1-2|TRBV27|14
CASSETGWGAGYTF
>TRBJ2-1|TRBV7-3|16
CASSLISEGVGHEQFF
>TRBJ1-5|TRBV18|16
CASSPMQTKSNQPQHF
>TRBJ1-4|TRBV19|13
CASTNGRGEKLFF
>TRBJ2-5|TRBV9|16
CASSVTGGGFQETQYF
>TRBJ2-7|TRBV6-6|16
CASSYGLAGNSYEQYF
>TRBJ2-7|TRBV7-2|13
CASNNRGSPEQYF
>TRBJ2-7|TRBV5-1|15
CASSGGTDRFGEQYF
>TRBJ2-7|TRBV6-6|15
CASSYRASGGYEQYF
>TRBJ1-2|TRBV9|14
CASSVESEGNGYTF
>TRBJ1-2|TRBV5-1|14
CASSRGSSDYGYTF
>TRBJ1-1|TRBV5-1|15
CASSFTGLMNTEAFF
>TRBJ1-2|TRBV6-6|16
CASSYLIGTGGNGYTF
>TRBJ2-3|TRBV5-1|14
CASSWGGGTDTQYF